Below are 10 T cell receptor beta chains sequenced from a single sample in a study of T cells in women clearing cervical HPV infection. Using immunoSEQ multiplex PCR, the repertoire was profiled, and TCRdb retains in-frame clones only, with some absent. Its table lists around 40,000 clones. The specimen sequenced was blood buffy coat. These receptor sequences come from a woman aged 18 to 75 with a cervical HPV16 infection that either progressed to CIN3+ or cleared (not recorded which).

About this clone: The read ends 3 residues before the CDR3 terminus; that terminus is restored from the germline J gene. The gene calls are TRBV10-1 and TRBJ1-1, with 11 nucleotides matching TRBD1. Germline V gene data show CDR1 as WNHNN and CDR2 as SYGVQD (reference sequence). The CDR3 extends over 17 amino acids. V was clipped by 1 base and J by 3 bases; unmatched bases: 7. CDR3 sequence: CASSELDRGQRDTEAFF. The part of the CDR3 DNA that was read is TGCGCCAGCAGTGAGTTGGACAGGGGGCAGAGGGACACTGAA.

Of note for this clone: Read data end 3 residues before the CDR3 end; the end is taken from the germline J gene. The chain carries TRBV2 and TRBJ1-1; TRBD1 might be the D (5 bases). V was clipped by 8 bases and J by 1 base, with 14 bases between them. Germline CDR1 reads SNHLY; CDR2 reads FYNNEI. This CDR3 is 14 amino acids long. The covered CDR3 bases are TGTGCCAGCGTAGTGGGGAGGGGGAACACTGAA. This codes for CASVVGRGNTE. The entire CDR3 sequence reads CASVVGRGNTEAFF. Combining the CDR3 with reference TRBV2 and TRBJ1-1 gives the whole variable domain EPEVTQTPSHQVTQMGQEVILRCVPISNHLYFYWYRQILGQKVEFLVSFYNNEISEKSEIFDDQFSVERPDGSNFTLKIRSTKLEDSAMYFCASVVGRGNTEAFFGQGTRLTVV.

As for this clone: Read sequence stops 3 residues before the CDR3 end, and the germline J gene provides the missing end. This sequence joins TRBV6-4 and TRBJ2-2, with 10 bases identical to TRBD1. The CDR3 consists of 13 residues. The V gene end was trimmed by 10 bases and the J gene end by 3 bases; junction bases not matched to a gene: 2. CDR1 and CDR2 from the germline V gene are MRHNA and SNTAGT. The CDR3 here is CATGTGDTGELFF. The sequenced part of the CDR3 DNA is TGTGCCACCGGGACAGGGGACACCGGGGAG.

This clone is classed as medium-sized by frequency. The CDR3 is CASSSWDRVHEKLFF. The covered CDR3 bases are TGTGCCAGCAGTTCATGGGACAGGGTACATGAAAAA. The rearrangement joins TRBV5-6 to TRBJ1-4, with 9 nucleotides matching TRBD1. The read ends 3 residues early relative to the CDR3; the germline J gene fills the gap. V was clipped by 5 bases and J by 6 bases; unmatched bases: 8. The CDR3 extends over 15 amino acids. Germline CDR1 reads SGHDT; CDR2 reads YYEEEE.

About this clone itself: The CDR3 end lies 3 residues beyond the end of the read and is filled in from the germline J gene. V gene TRBV5-1 combines with J gene TRBJ2-7; 7 nucleotides line up with TRBD2. This CDR3 has 13 residues. Germline V lookup: CDR1 SGHRS, CDR2 YFSETQ. Trimming took 4 bases from V and 3 from J; bases not matched to a gene: 4. CDR3 bases read: TGCGCCAGCAGCCTAGGGACTAACTACGAG. Translation: CASSLGTNYE. The full CDR3 is CASSLGTNYEQYF.

Note on this clone: The read is 3 residues too short to cover the CDR3 end, so that end is filled in from the germline J gene. The J gene is TRBJ2-6, the V gene TRBV19, with D tentatively TRBD1 (5 bases). The CDR3 consists of 21 residues. The germline V gene has CDR1 LNHDA and CDR2 SQIVND (reference sequence). Deletions cut 0 bases from V and 2 bases from J, with 23 bases between. CDR3: CASSIDPPHRSRGPGANVLTF. Incomplete CDR3 DNA: TGTGCCAGTAGTATAGATCCCCCCCACAGGTCTAGGGGTCCTGGGGCCAACGTC.

A word on this clone: The CDR3 extends 3 residues past the end of the read, so its final part is completed from the germline J gene. The J gene is TRBJ2-5, the V gene TRBV5-1; 10 bases fit TRBD2. J was trimmed by 2 bases and V by 5 bases; bases with no gene match: 3. The germline V gene encodes CDR1 SGHRS and CDR2 YFSETQ. The CDR3 covers 14 residues. CDR3 bases read: TGCGCCAGCAGGTGGACTAGCGGACAAGAGACC. This codes for CASRWTSGQET. The whole CDR3 region reads CASRWTSGQETQYF.

Comment on this clone: The read comes to an end 3 residues before the CDR3 does, leaving the germline J gene to fill in the end. The V and J genes are TRBV20-1 and TRBJ1-3; D is possibly TRBD1 (6 bases). The V and J ends lost 4 bases and 5 bases respectively, with 15 bases between them. Germline loops: CDR1 DFQATT, CDR2 SNEGSKA (reference sequence). The CDR3 totals 14 residues. The CDR3 loop is CSATKTGTRNTIYF. The part of the CDR3 DNA that was read is TGCAGTGCTACTAAGACCGGGACAAGAAACACC.

As regards this clone: The read finishes 3 residues shy of the CDR3 end, and the germline J gene is used to complete it. The chain links TRBV5-6 to TRBJ1-1; D uncertain. Germline assignment: CDR1 SGHDT and CDR2 YYEEEE. V was pared by 4 bases and J by 1 base, with 8 bases between. The CDR3 length is 13 residues. The part of the CDR3 DNA that was read is TGTGCCAGCAGCCTAGACCCGAACACTGAA. It is translated as CASSLDPNTE. The whole CDR3 protein reads CASSLDPNTEAFF.

With regard to this clone: The read halts 3 residues ahead of the CDR3 end, with the missing end drawn from the germline J gene. The chain couples TRBV10-3 to TRBJ2-1, with 8 positions matching TRBD1. The CDR3 extends over 14 amino acids. Germline loops: CDR1 ENHRY, CDR2 SYGVKD. V shed 10 bases, J shed 3 bases, and the junction held 8 bases outside the gene matches. Incomplete CDR3 DNA: TGTGCCACCTCAGGGGGACAGGACTACAATGAG. This encodes CATSGGQDYNE. The whole CDR3 is CATSGGQDYNEQFF.